What follows are 24 T cell receptor beta chains derived from one specimen sequenced in a study of blood T cell repertoires in COVID-19. The assay was immunoSEQ multiplex PCR, and TCRdb's table has in-frame clones only and misses some. The sample lists over 60,000 clones, around 82% seen once, with about 16% in the top ten. Input material: peripheral blood. Every receptor here comes from a man aged 80 or over with active COVID-19.

This sequence joins TRBV5-8 and TRBJ2-7, with 13 positions matching TRBD2. With V trimmed by 4 bases and J by 4 bases, 14 bases remained unmatched. In germline, CDR1 is SGHTS, CDR2 YDEGEE. The CDR3 runs to 18 residues. CDR3 loop: CASSLLPTSGRSGYEQYF. CDR3 in DNA: TGTGCCAGCAGCCTCCTACCGACTAGCGGGAGGTCGGGTTACGAGCAGTACTTC.

This clone was found a few times. This rearrangement joins TRBV29-1 to TRBJ1-3; no firm D call. This CDR3 contains 13 residues. Trimming shortened V by 4 bases and J by 1 base, and 8 bases separated the two germline ends. Germline values: CDR1 SQVTM, CDR2 ANQGSEA. CDR3: CSVAPMSGNTIYF. DNA of the CDR3: TGCAGCGTTGCCCCCATGTCTGGAAACACCATATATTTT.

This clone appeared many times. V and J are TRBV27 and TRBJ2-7; a weak D match, TRBD1 (5 bases). The CDR3 runs 14 residues. Germline CDR1 MNHEY, CDR2 SMNVEV (reference sequence). Trimming shortened V by 8 bases and J by 0 bases, and 14 bases separated the two germline ends. The CDR3 region is CASAFGAGSYEQYF. Written as DNA, the CDR3 is TGTGCCAGCGCTTTTGGGGCAGGCTCCTACGAGCAGTACTTC.

This clone was counted between two and nine times. The V gene is TRBV10-3, the J gene TRBJ2-7; 10 bases are a match to TRBD2. V was clipped by 10 bases and J by 0 bases; unmatched bases: 15. The germline V gene encodes CDR1 ENHRY and CDR2 SYGVKD. The CDR3 covers 17 residues. CDR3 loop: CATRWTSGSTSSYEQYF. The CDR3 DNA is TGTGCCACCAGATGGACTAGCGGCTCTACCAGCTCCTACGAGCAGTACTTC.

In its sample, this clone was seen a few times. CDR3 in amino acids: CAISERGRGNTEAFF. DNA of the CDR3: TGTGCCATCAGTGAGAGGGGCAGGGGAAACACTGAAGCTTTCTTT. V gene TRBV10-3 combines with J gene TRBJ1-1; a possible D gene is TRBD1 (6 bases). The length of the CDR3 is 15 residues. The germline CDR1 and CDR2 sequences are ENHRY and SYGVKD. Trimming stripped 2 bases from V and 2 bases from J, with 12 bases between.

This clone was found once. The rearrangement joins TRBV6-2 or TRBV6-3 to TRBJ2-1; the match to TRBD2 covers 8 bases. CDR3 length: 16 amino acids. The V and J ends lost 6 bases and 6 bases, in that order; junction bases with no gene match: 13. Germline assignment: CDR1 MNHEY and CDR2 SVGEGT. Written as DNA, the CDR3 is TGTGCCAGCAGCCACGGGGGGGGACGGATAATCAATGAGCAGTTCTTC. Translation: CASSHGGGRIINEQFF.

This chain links TRBV18 with TRBJ1-4, with 7 bases lining up with TRBD1. The junction had 5 bases not matched to a gene; V was cut back by 3 bases and J by 7 bases. The CDR3 totals 14 residues. Germline V CDR1 and CDR2: KGHSH, LQKENI. The CDR3: CASSPGAGGEKLFF. The CDR3 nucleotides read TGTGCCAGCTCACCTGGGGCAGGGGGTGAAAAACTGTTTTTT.

This clone showed up just once. The V call is TRBV6-4, the J call TRBJ2-2, with TRBD1 matching 9 bases. CDR1 and CDR2 (germline): MRHNA, SNTAGT. CDR3 size: 15 residues. V lost 4 bases and J lost 3; bases outside the gene matches: 3. CDR3 in DNA: TGTGCCAGCAGTGTCGGACAGGGGCACACCGGGGAGCTGTTTTTT. It is translated as CASSVGQGHTGELFF.

On this clone: Other nucleotide sequences in the sample specify the same CDR3. This chain connects TRBV5-1 to TRBJ1-1; D possibly corresponds to TRBD1 (5 bases). Germline V gene lookup returns CDR1 SGHRS and CDR2 YFSETQ. The CDR3 totals 15 residues. V lost 0 bases, J lost 0 bases, and 9 bases lay in between. For the CDR3, the DNA is TGCGCCAGCAGCTTGGGTCAGGGCCTGAACACTGAAGCTTTCTTT. This sequence encodes CASSLGQGLNTEAFF.

The V and J genes are TRBV5-1 and TRBJ1-2, with 9 positions matching TRBD1. The V gene end was trimmed by 4 bases and the J gene end by 2 bases; junction bases not matched to a gene: 3. The CDR3 runs 14 residues. The germline V gene has CDR1 SGHRS and CDR2 YFSETQ. The CDR3 DNA sequence: TGCGCCAGCAGCACCGGGACAGGGAACTATGGCTACACCTTC. Translation gives CASSTGTGNYGYTF. Complete variable domain (other parts from reference TRBV5-1 and TRBJ1-2): KAGVTQTPRYLIKTRGQQVTLSCSPISGHRSVSWYQQTPGQGLQFLFEYFSETQRNKGNFPGRFSGRQFSNSRSEMNVSTLELGDSALYLCASSTGTGNYGYTFGSGTRLTVV.

For this clone: Mismatch with germline at one junction end may stem from a read error. V gene TRBV5-6 combines with J gene TRBJ1-1; D might be TRBD1 (5 bases). There are 11 residues in the CDR3. Looked up from germline, CDR1 is SGHDT and CDR2 is YYEEEE. The CDR3 region is CASSLLGVLVF. CDR3 nucleotide sequence: TGTGCCAGCAGCTTGTTAGGGGTGTTAGTCTTT.

The J gene is TRBJ2-5, the V gene TRBV29-1; weak D call: TRBD1 (6 bases). There are 13 residues in the CDR3. CDR1 is SQVTM and CDR2 is ANQGSEA in the germline V gene. V shed 4 bases and J shed 2 bases, with 11 bases lying between them. The CDR3 DNA follows: TGCAGCGTTGTAGGGACAAATCAAGAGACCCAGTACTTC. Amino acid sequence: CSVVGTNQETQYF.

The chain uses TRBV9 and TRBJ2-7; the match to TRBD2 covers 11 bases. Trimming took 1 base from V and 5 from J; bases not matched to a gene: 5. The CDR3 extends over 15 amino acids. Germline V gene sequence: CDR1 SGDLS, CDR2 YYNGEE. CDR3 DNA: TGTGCCAGCAGCGTACTTAGCGGGGGGGCTGACGAGCAGTACTTC. As protein: CASSVLSGGADEQYF.

The rearrangement uses TRBV7-2 and TRBJ2-1; 12 positions agree with TRBD2. Germline V CDR1 and CDR2: SGHTA, FQGNSA. The CDR3 has 16 residues. V gave up 0 bases and J gave up 6 bases; unmatched junction bases: 3. CDR3 in DNA: TGTGCCAGCAGCTTAGCGTTACTAGCGGGAGGCAATGAGCAGTTCTTC. It translates to CASSLALLAGGNEQFF. Variable domain in full (rest from reference TRBV7-2 and TRBJ2-1): GAGVSQSPSNKVTEKGKDVELRCDPISGHTALYWYRQSLGQGLEFLIYFQGNSAPDKSGLPSDRFSAERTGGSVSTLTIQRTQQEDSAVYLCASSLALLAGGNEQFFGPGTRLTVL.

This CDR3 reads CASSTPRGRLTQYF. CDR3 in DNA: TGTGCCAGCAGTACCCCCAGGGGGCGGCTGACCCAGTACTTC. This chain uses TRBV6-2 or TRBV6-3 with TRBJ2-5; 8 bases are shared with TRBD1. This CDR3 contains 14 residues. With V trimmed by 5 bases and J by 7 bases, 9 bases remained unmatched. Germline lookup yields CDR1 MNHEY and CDR2 SVGEGT.

CDR3 amino acids: CASSGVAGEASEQFF. The CDR3 DNA sequence: TGTGCCAGCAGCGGGGTTGCGGGAGAAGCGTCTGAGCAGTTCTTC. The chain uses TRBV9 and TRBJ2-1, with 7 nucleotides matching TRBD2. The CDR3 totals 15 residues. Germline CDR1 SGDLS, CDR2 YYNGEE. Losses at the gene ends were 3 bases for V and 9 bases for J; bases not matched to a gene: 12. The whole variable domain, filled in from reference TRBV9 and TRBJ2-1, reads DSGVTQTPKHLITATGQRVTLRCSPRSGDLSVYWYQQSLDQGLQFLIQYYNGEERAKGNILERFSAQQFPDLHSELNLSSLELGDSALYFCASSGVAGEASEQFFGPGTRLTVL.

The chain has TRBV7-9 and TRBJ1-4; 9 nucleotides agree with TRBD1. Trimming cost V 5 bases and J 8 bases; bases outside gene matches: 6. CDR3 length: 14 amino acids. Germline V gives CDR1 SEHNR, CDR2 FQNEAQ (reference sequence). As DNA, the CDR3 is TGTGCCAGCAGCCCGGCCGGGACAGGGGAAAAACTGTTTTTT. It codes for CASSPAGTGEKLFF.

In this sample, this clone turned up once. The chain uses TRBV3-1 (or the pseudogene TRBV3-2) and TRBJ2-2, with TRBD2 matching 7 bases. The CDR3 is 16 amino acids. V lost 5 bases to trimming and J lost 2 bases; unmatched junction nucleotides: 8. Germline CDR1 LGHDT, CDR2 YNNKEL (reference sequence). CDR3 sequence reads: CASSFSGGSNTGELFF. CDR3 DNA: TGTGCCAGCAGCTTTAGCGGCGGGAGCAACACCGGGGAGCTGTTTTTT.

V usage is TRBV6-5 and J usage is TRBJ1-2, with TRBD1 matching 9 bases. The CDR3 contains 13 residues. Germline values: CDR1 MNHEY, CDR2 SVGAGI. Unmatched junction bases numbered 6, after V lost 8 bases and J lost 5 bases. CDR3 residues: CASLQQGAYGYTF. In DNA, the CDR3 is TGTGCCAGCTTACAACAGGGGGCGTATGGCTACACCTTC.

V and J are TRBV4-2 and TRBJ1-2; D may be TRBD1 (5 bases). The CDR3 is made up of 16 amino acids. Germline CDR1 reads LGHNA; CDR2 reads YNFKEQ. V gave up 2 bases and J gave up 7 bases, with 20 bases separating them. CDR3 bases: TGTGCCAGCAGCCAACGGGACGGAGGGCCGGGGAGTGGCTACACCTTC. It is translated as CASSQRDGGPGSGYTF.

The CDR3 is CASSSTGTEAFF. For the CDR3, the DNA is TGTGCCAGCAGCTCGACAGGCACTGAAGCTTTCTTT. The V call is TRBV6-5, the J call TRBJ1-1; D is possibly TRBD1 (6 bases). CDR1 is MNHEY and CDR2 is SVGAGI in the germline V gene. This CDR3 region has 12 residues. Deletions cut 6 bases from V and 4 bases from J, with 9 bases between.

This chain connects TRBV24-1 to TRBJ2-7; 7 bases agree with TRBD1. CDR1 and CDR2 from the germline V gene are KGHDR and SFDVKD. This CDR3 region has 15 residues. After removal of 3 bases from V and 7 bases from J, the junction contained 11 bases not matched to a gene. The CDR3 reads CATSDPRRQGEEQYF. DNA of the CDR3: TGTGCCACCAGTGATCCCCGAAGACAGGGTGAAGAGCAGTACTTC.

The gene calls are TRBV30 and TRBJ2-7; D perhaps matches TRBD1 (6 bases). CDR1 is GTSNPN, CDR2 SVGIG, per germline (reference sequence). V lost 0 bases to trimming and J lost 3 bases, with 15 bases between them. This CDR3 comprises 15 residues. The CDR3 DNA is TGTGCCTGGAGTGTGGGACATGGGAATGTCTACGAGCAGTACTTC. Its translation: CAWSVGHGNVYEQYF.

The CDR3 sequence is CASSNNGLAVGGTQYF. For the CDR3, the DNA is TGTGCCAGCAGTAACAACGGACTAGCGGTAGGCGGTACGCAGTATTTT. The chain couples TRBV6-2 or TRBV6-3 to TRBJ2-3, with TRBD2 matching over 10 bases. The CDR3 length is 16 residues. Germline V lookup: CDR1 MNHEY, CDR2 SVGEGT. V dropped 5 bases and J dropped 8; count of bases not matched to a gene: 13.